This TCR beta chain was observed in a study of blood T cell repertoires in COVID-19. About the study: Samples of COVID-19 (acute and convalescent) were obtained from the United States, Italy and Spain. Sample material is recorded as cDNA or gDNA derived from T cells, B-cell-depleted T cells, or PBMCs.

The V gene's germline CDR1 is MNHEY and CDR2 SVGEGT. This CDR3 is 12 amino acids long. V lost 5 bases to trimming and J lost 6 bases, with 10 bases between them. As processed by the authors: For nucleated cells, counts were estimated from reference gene primer amplification. Repertoires were generated with immunoSEQ multiplex PCR, while TCRdb's copy carries only in-frame clones and drops some. That table gives V, J and clone size, and the DNA gave D and trimming. The sample includes roughly 190,000 clones, about 83% of them seen just once. This TCR was recovered from a woman in her 70s with active or convalescent COVID-19. What was sequenced was peripheral blood. This chain uses TRBV6-2 or TRBV6-3 with TRBJ1-1, with D perhaps TRBD1 (5 bases). The CDR3 region has the DNA TGTGCCAGCAGTCCGGGGGTCCCTGAAGCTTTCTTT. Residues: CASSPGVPEAFF.